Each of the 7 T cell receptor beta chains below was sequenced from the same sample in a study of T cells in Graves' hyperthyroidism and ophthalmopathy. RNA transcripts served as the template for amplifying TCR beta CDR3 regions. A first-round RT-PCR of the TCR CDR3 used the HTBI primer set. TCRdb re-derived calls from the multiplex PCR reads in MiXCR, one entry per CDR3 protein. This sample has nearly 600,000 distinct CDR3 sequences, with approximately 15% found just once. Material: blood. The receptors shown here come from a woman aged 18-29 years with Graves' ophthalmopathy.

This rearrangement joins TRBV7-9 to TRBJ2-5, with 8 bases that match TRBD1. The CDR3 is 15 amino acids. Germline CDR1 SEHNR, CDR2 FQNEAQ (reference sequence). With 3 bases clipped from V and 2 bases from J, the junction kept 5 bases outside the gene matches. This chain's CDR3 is CASSFPRQGQETQYF. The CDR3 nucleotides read TGTGCCAGCAGCTTCCCACGACAGGGGCAAGAGACCCAGTACTTC. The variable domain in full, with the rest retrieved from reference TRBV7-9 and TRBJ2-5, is DTGVSQNPRHKITKRGQNVTFRCDPISEHNRLYWYRQTLGQGPEFLTYFQNEAQLEKSRLLSDRFSAERPKGSFSTLEIQRTEQGDSAMYLCASSFPRQGQETQYFGPGTRLLVL.

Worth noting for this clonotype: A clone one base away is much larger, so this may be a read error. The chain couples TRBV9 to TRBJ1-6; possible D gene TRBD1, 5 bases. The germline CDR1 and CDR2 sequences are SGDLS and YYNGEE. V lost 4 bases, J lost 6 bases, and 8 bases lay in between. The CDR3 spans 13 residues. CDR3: CASSKTANSPLHF. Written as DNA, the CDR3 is TGTGCCAGCAGCAAGACAGCTAATTCACCCCTCCACTTT.

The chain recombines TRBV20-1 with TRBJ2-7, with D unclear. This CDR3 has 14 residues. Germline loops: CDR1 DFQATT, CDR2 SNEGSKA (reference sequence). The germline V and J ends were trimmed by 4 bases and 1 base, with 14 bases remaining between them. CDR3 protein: CSANSQRKSYEQYF. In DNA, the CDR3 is TGCAGTGCTAACTCCCAGAGGAAATCCTACGAGCAGTACTTC.

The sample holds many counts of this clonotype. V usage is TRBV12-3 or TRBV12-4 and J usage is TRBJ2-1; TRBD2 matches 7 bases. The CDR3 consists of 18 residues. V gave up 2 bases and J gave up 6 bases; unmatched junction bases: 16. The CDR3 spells CASSLFSLRDRGGNEQFF. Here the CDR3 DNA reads TGTGCCAGCAGTTTATTCTCTCTGCGGGACCGCGGGGGCAATGAGCAGTTCTTC.

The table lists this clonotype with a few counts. The CDR3 DNA reads TGTGCCAGTAGTCTCCCAGGCCGGGACGAGCAGTACTTC. Translated: CASSLPGRDEQYF. V usage is TRBV19 and J usage is TRBJ2-7, with no clear D. Trimming removed 5 bases from V and 5 bases from J, with 13 bases in between. From germline, CDR1 is LNHDA and CDR2 SQIVND (reference sequence). This CDR3 spans 13 amino acids. Together with reference TRBV19 and TRBJ2-7, the CDR3 gives the full variable domain: DGGITQSPKYLFRKEGQNVTLSCEQNLNHDAMYWYRQDPGQGLRLIYYSQIVNDFQKGDIAEGYSVSREKKESFPLTVTSAQKNPTAFYLCASSLPGRDEQYFGPGTRLTVT.

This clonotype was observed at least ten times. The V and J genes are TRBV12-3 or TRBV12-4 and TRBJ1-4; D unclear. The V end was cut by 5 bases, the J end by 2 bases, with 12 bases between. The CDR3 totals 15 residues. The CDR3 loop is CASSDTKATNEKLFF. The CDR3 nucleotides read TGTGCCAGCAGTGACACCAAGGCCACTAATGAAAAACTGTTTTTT.

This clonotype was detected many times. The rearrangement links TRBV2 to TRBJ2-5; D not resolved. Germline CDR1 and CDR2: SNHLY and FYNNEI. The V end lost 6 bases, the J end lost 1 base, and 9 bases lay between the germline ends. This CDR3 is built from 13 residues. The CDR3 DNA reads TGTGCCAGCAGGCTGGCCAGCCAAGAGACCCAGTACTTC. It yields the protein CASRLASQETQYF.